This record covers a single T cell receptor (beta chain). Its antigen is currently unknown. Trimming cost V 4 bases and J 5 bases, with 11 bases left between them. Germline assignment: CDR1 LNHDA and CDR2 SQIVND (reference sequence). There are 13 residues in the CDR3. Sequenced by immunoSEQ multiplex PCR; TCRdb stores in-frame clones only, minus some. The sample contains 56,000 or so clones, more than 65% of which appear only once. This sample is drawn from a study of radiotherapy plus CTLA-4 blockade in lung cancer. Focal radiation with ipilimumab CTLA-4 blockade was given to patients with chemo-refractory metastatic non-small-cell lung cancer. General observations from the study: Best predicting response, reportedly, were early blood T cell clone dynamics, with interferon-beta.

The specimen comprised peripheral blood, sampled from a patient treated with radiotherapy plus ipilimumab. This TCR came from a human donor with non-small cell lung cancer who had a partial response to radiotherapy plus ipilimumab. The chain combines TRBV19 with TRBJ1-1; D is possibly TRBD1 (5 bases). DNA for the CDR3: TGTGCCAGTAGTACGGGGGGATGGACTGAAGCTTTCTTT. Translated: CASSTGGWTEAFF.